The 5 T cell receptor beta chains below all came from one sample that was sequenced in a study of cytomegalovirus exposure and HLA in healthy donors. The PCR was carried out with 60 Vbeta primers and 13 Jbeta primers. Sequenced by immunoSEQ multiplex PCR; TCRdb stores in-frame clones only, minus some. This sample has 93,000 or so clones, with about 71% found just once. Material: PBMCs. These receptors were taken from a woman in her forties or fifties in good health and CMV-seronegative.

The chain recombines TRBV27 with TRBJ2-7, with TRBD2 identical over 9 bases. The germline gives CDR1 MNHEY, CDR2 SMNVEV (reference sequence). The V gene end was trimmed by 6 bases and the J gene end by 5 bases; junction bases not matched to a gene: 14. The CDR3 sequence is 16 residues long. The CDR3: CASRHSGREGQNEQYF. CDR3 in DNA: TGTGCCAGCAGACACTCCGGGCGGGAGGGCCAAAACGAGCAGTACTTC.

The genes are TRBV19 and TRBJ2-1; D remains ambiguous. The germline CDR1 and CDR2 sequences are LNHDA and SQIVND (reference sequence). V was trimmed by 1 base and J by 4 bases, leaving 11 bases between them. The CDR3 length is 15 residues. CDR3 bases: TGTGCCAGTAGTATAGTCAACAGCCCTTACAATGAGCAGTTCTTC. Its translation: CASSIVNSPYNEQFF.

CDR3: CASSLGEVSGNTIYF. In nucleotides, the CDR3 is TGTGCCAGCAGTCTGGGGGAGGTCTCTGGAAACACCATATATTTT. The V gene is TRBV28, the J gene TRBJ1-3; maybe TRBD1 (5 bases). CDR1 is MDHEN and CDR2 is SYDVKM in the germline V gene. CDR3 length: 15 amino acids. Trimming removed 5 bases from V and 0 bases from J, with 11 bases in between.

The V and J genes are TRBV9 and TRBJ2-2, with 8 nucleotides matching TRBD2. Germline V gene sequence: CDR1 SGDLS, CDR2 YYNGEE. This CDR3 contains 17 residues. Unmatched junction bases numbered 10, after V lost 4 bases and J lost 2 bases. CDR3 protein: CASSRLAPRSNTGELFF. DNA for the CDR3: TGTGCCAGCAGCAGACTAGCGCCCCGGAGTAACACCGGGGAGCTGTTTTTT. The entire variable domain, with the rest obtained from reference TRBV9 and TRBJ2-2, is as follows: DSGVTQTPKHLITATGQRVTLRCSPRSGDLSVYWYQQSLDQGLQFLIQYYNGEERAKGNILERFSAQQFPDLHSELNLSSLELGDSALYFCASSRLAPRSNTGELFFGEGSRLTVL.

The rearrangement uses TRBV4-2 and TRBJ2-7; 9 bases fit TRBD1. The CDR3 contains 16 residues. Trimming took 1 base from V and 4 from J; bases not matched to a gene: 8. The germline V gene has CDR1 LGHNA and CDR2 YNFKEQ. For the CDR3, the DNA is TGTGCCAGCAGCCAAGTCGCCGGGACAGGGACTTACGAGCAGTACTTC. The encoded protein is CASSQVAGTGTYEQYF.